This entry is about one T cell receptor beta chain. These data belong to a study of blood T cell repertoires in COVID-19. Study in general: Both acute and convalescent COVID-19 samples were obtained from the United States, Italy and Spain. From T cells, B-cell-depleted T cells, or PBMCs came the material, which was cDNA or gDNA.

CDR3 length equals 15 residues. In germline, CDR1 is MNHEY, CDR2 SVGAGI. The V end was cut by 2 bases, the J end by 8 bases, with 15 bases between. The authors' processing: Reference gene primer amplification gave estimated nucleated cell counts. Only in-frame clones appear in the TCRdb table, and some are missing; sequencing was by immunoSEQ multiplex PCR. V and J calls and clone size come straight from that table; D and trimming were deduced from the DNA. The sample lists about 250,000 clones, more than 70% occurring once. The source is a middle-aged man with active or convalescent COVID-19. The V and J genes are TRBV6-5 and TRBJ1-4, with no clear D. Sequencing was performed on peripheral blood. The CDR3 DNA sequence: TGTGCCAGCAGTTACCAAATCGGTAATAACGAAAAACTGTTTTTT. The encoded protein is CASSYQIGNNEKLFF.